A selection of T cell receptor beta chains follows, all from one sample in a study of blood T cell repertoires in COVID-19. Assay: immunoSEQ multiplex PCR; the TCRdb copy retains only in-frame clones and omits some. The sample contains some 130,000 clones, about 72% of which appear only once. Specimen: peripheral blood. These receptor sequences come from a woman aged 70-85 years with acute or convalescent COVID-19. The CDR3 runs from the conserved cysteine through the conserved F or W. D genes are given only for firm matches. Clone size, where shown, is once, few, many, or a class for clones that have expanded.

D: TRBD1; V: TRBV19; size: once; J: TRBJ1-2; CDR3: CASRPGQVLDGYTF; DNA: TGTGCCAGTCGGCCGGGACAGGTCCTAGATGGCTACACCTTC
D: NA; V: TRBV30; size: few; J: TRBJ2-3; CDR3: CAWSVAGTDTQYF; DNA: TGTGCCTGGAGTGTAGCCGGCACAGATACGCAGTATTTT
D: NA; V: TRBV29-1; size: NA; J: TRBJ1-1; CDR3: CSVKGQNTEAFF; DNA: TGCAGCGTTAAGGGACAGAACACTGAAGCTTTCTTT
D: NA; V: TRBV7-9; size: NA; J: TRBJ2-6; CDR3: CASSLVQGLLSGANVLTF; DNA: TGTGCCAGCAGCTTAGTCCAGGGGCTCCTCTCTGGGGCCAACGTCCTGACTTTC
D: NA; V: TRBV19; size: NA; J: TRBJ1-1; CDR3: CASSIVGGEAFF; DNA: TGTGCCAGTAGTATAGTTGGCGGTGAAGCTTTCTTT
D: TRBD1; V: TRBV19; size: NA; J: TRBJ1-6; CDR3: CASSPWGQGNSPLHF; DNA: TGTGCCAGTAGCCCGTGGGGACAGGGTAATTCACCCCTCCACTTT
D: NA; V: TRBV4-1; size: NA; J: TRBJ1-5; CDR3: CASSQDTQGGQPQHF; DNA: TGCGCCAGCAGCCAAGACACACAGGGTGGTCAGCCCCAGCATTTT
D: NA; V: TRBV7-9; size: NA; J: TRBJ2-1; CDR3: CASSLRGYNEQFF; DNA: TGTGCCAGCAGCTTACGGGGGTACAATGAGCAGTTCTTC
D: NA; V: TRBV11-2; size: NA; J: TRBJ2-7; CDR3: CASSLGPIWRAAYEQYF; DNA: TGTGCCAGCAGCTTAGGGCCCATTTGGAGGGCAGCCTACGAGCAGTACTTC
D: TRBD1; V: TRBV10-3; size: NA; J: TRBJ2-7; CDR3: CAISDPGDRSSYEQYF; DNA: TGTGCCATCAGTGACCCGGGGGACAGGAGCTCCTACGAGCAGTACTTC